A single T cell receptor beta chain is shown here with its context. Mismatch with germline at one junction end may stem from a read error. The data stem from a study of blood T cell repertoires in COVID-19. Clones were sequenced by immunoSEQ multiplex PCR, and TCRdb holds only the in-frame ones, with some missing. This table has about 8,000 clones, about 91% appearing once. The germline gives CDR1 SGHNT, CDR2 YYREEE (reference sequence). The CDR3 loop spans 14 amino acids. This chain uses TRBV5-4 with TRBJ1-5, with D possibly being TRBD1 (5 bases). This TCR derives from a woman aged 45-65 years with active or convalescent COVID-19. Sequenced: peripheral blood. The DNA for the CDR3 is TGTGCCAGCACCTTGCAGGGCTCCAATCAGCCCCAGCATTTT. Protein: CASTLQGSNQPQHF. Complete variable domain (other parts from reference TRBV5-4 and TRBJ1-5): ETGVTQSPTHLIKTRGQQVTLRCSSQSGHNTVSWYQQALGQGPQFIFQYYREEENGRGNFPPRFSGLQFPNYSSELNVNALELDDSALYLCASTLQGSNQPQHFGDGTRLSIL.